The 29 T cell receptor beta chains below all came from one sample that was sequenced in a study of CD8 T cells in Susac syndrome. With random hexamers, reverse transcription was performed on about 0.45 to 1 ug of RNA. TCRdb re-called the immunoSEQ multiplex PCR reads through MiXCR, storing one row per CDR3 protein. The sample holds 150,000 to 200,000 distinct CDR3 sequences, 80% to 95% seen once. Input material: CD4+ T cells from PBMCs. These receptors were collected from a human donor in good health.

V and J are TRBV24-1 and TRBJ2-2, with 7 nucleotides matching TRBD1. This CDR3 contains 16 residues. Trimming took 4 bases from V and 3 from J; bases not matched to a gene: 7. CDR1 and CDR2 (germline): KGHDR, SFDVKD. The CDR3 loop reads CATSDTGTAHTGELFF. In nucleotides, the CDR3 is TGTGCCACCAGTGACACCGGGACAGCCCACACCGGGGAGCTGTTTTTT.

This chain joins TRBV29-1 and TRBJ2-5; 7 bases agree with TRBD1. Germline-derived CDR1 and CDR2 are SQVTM and ANQGSEA. The CDR3 is 14 residues long. V shed 6 bases and J 2 bases; nucleotides not matched to a gene: 9. The CDR3, as DNA: TGCAGCGTCGCCCCGGGACAGACACAAGAGACCCAGTACTTC. As protein: CSVAPGQTQETQYF.

This chain links TRBV2 with TRBJ2-1, with TRBD1 matching 7 bases. Trimming removed 6 bases from V and 13 bases from J; junction bases left unmatched: 3. CDR3 length: 10 residues. Germline V gene lookup returns CDR1 SNHLY and CDR2 FYNNEI. The CDR3 sequence is CASRRDSQFF. The CDR3 nucleotides are TGTGCCAGCAGAAGGGACAGCCAGTTCTTC.

This chain links TRBV6-5 with TRBJ2-5; the D gene is possibly TRBD1 (5 bases). Looked up from germline, CDR1 is MNHEY and CDR2 is SVGAGI. V lost 0 bases to trimming and J lost 3 bases, with 8 bases between them. This CDR3 has 14 amino acids. In nucleotides, the CDR3 is TGTGCCAGCAGTTACTCGGTCAGGGAAGAGACCCAGTACTTC. It encodes CASSYSVREETQYF.

The chain has TRBV24-1 and TRBJ2-1, with TRBD1 matching over 7 bases. After removal of 4 bases from V and 5 bases from J, the junction contained 4 bases not matched to a gene. There are 14 residues in the CDR3. The germline V gene encodes CDR1 KGHDR and CDR2 SFDVKD. DNA of the CDR3: TGTGCCACCAGTGAATCAGACAGGGACAATGAGCAGTTCTTC. It encodes CATSESDRDNEQFF.

This chain uses TRBV5-6 with TRBJ1-1, with TRBD1 matching over 9 bases. Per the germline V gene, CDR1 is SGHDT and CDR2 is YYEEEE. This CDR3 region has 15 residues. The trim removed 4 bases at V and 0 bases at J, leaving 4 bases unmatched. CDR3 protein: CASSRTGELNTEAFF. CDR3 sequence (DNA): TGTGCCAGCAGCCGGACAGGGGAATTGAACACTGAAGCTTTCTTT.

The rearrangement links TRBV15 to TRBJ1-5; 7 positions agree with TRBD1. The germline V gene encodes CDR1 LNHNV and CDR2 YYDKDF (reference sequence). The CDR3 has 16 amino acids. The ends lost 5 bases at V and 7 bases at J; junction bases unmatched: 14. Here the CDR3 reads CATSGHLGTALQPQHF. The CDR3 bases are TGTGCCACCAGCGGCCACCTTGGGACAGCCCTCCAGCCCCAGCATTTT.

The chain combines TRBV19 with TRBJ1-2; D gene uncertain. The germline V gene encodes CDR1 LNHDA and CDR2 SQIVND (reference sequence). The CDR3 has 15 residues. Trimming stripped 3 bases from V and 4 bases from J, with 15 bases between. CDR3 coding DNA: TGTGCCAGTAGTATTTCAGCGCGAGGGAGCTATGGCTACACCTTC. Its protein product is CASSISARGSYGYTF.

CDR3 amino acids: CASRLAVISFGTVSSYEQYF. Here the CDR3 DNA reads TGTGCAAGTCGCTTAGCGGTAATAAGCTTCGGGACAGTAAGCTCCTACGAGCAGTACTTC. V gene TRBV12-2 combines with J gene TRBJ2-7; the table's D call, TRBD1, has no DNA check behind it. TRBV12-2 is flagged as a pseudogene. The CDR3 has 20 residues.

To note about this clonotype: The germline gene is not matched at one end of the junction; a read error may be the cause. V and J are TRBV12-3 or TRBV12-4 and TRBJ2-7; TRBD1 matches 9 bases. The CDR3 totals 13 residues. The CDR3 DNA follows: TGTGCCAGCAGCCGACTAACAGGGGGCTTTAAGGACTTC. Translating gives CASSRLTGGFKDF.

The V call is TRBV12-3 or TRBV12-4, the J call TRBJ2-7; TRBD2 agrees at 7 bases. This CDR3 has 16 residues. V was pared by 5 bases and J by 1 base, with 11 bases of the junction left unmatched. CDR3 DNA: TGTGCCAGCAGTCCTGGACCGGGAGGTATATCCTACGAGCAGTACTTC. The encoded protein is CASSPGPGGISYEQYF.

Written as DNA, the CDR3 is TGTGCCACCGAAGAACCCGGCACAGATACGCAGTATTTT. Protein sequence: CATEEPGTDTQYF. The chain uses TRBV10-3 and TRBJ2-3; D remains unclear. This CDR3 is 13 amino acids long. Trimming removed 10 bases at V and 1 base at J, with 12 bases between. Germline V gene data show CDR1 as ENHRY and CDR2 as SYGVKD.

The chain is built from TRBV25-1 and TRBJ2-1; the D gene is possibly TRBD2 (7 bases). The ends were cut back, 4 bases at V and 7 bases at J, with 20 bases in the middle. The CDR3 has 16 residues. Germline CDR1 MGHDK, CDR2 SYGVNS. CDR3 nucleotides: TGTGCCAGCAGTGGGCTTAGTTGGGGGCGGGGGAATGAGCAGTTCTTC. Translating it yields CASSGLSWGRGNEQFF.

This CDR3 reads CASSILRGWGTDTQYF. The CDR3 DNA reads as TGTGCCAGCAGCATCCTCAGGGGATGGGGCACAGATACGCAGTATTTT. V is TRBV5-8 and J is TRBJ2-3; tentative D call: TRBD1 (6 bases). This CDR3 is built from 16 residues. Trimming pared 4 bases from V and 1 base from J, leaving 16 bases between. Germline V CDR1 and CDR2: SGHTS, YDEGEE.

The chain uses TRBV12-3 or TRBV12-4 and TRBJ1-6; D is perhaps TRBD1 (5 bases). The CDR3 is 14 residues long. V lost 6 bases, J lost 10 bases, and 16 bases lay in between. The CDR3 nucleotides are TGTGCCAGCAGCCCCGGGGGAGCGGGGTCACCCCTCCACTTT. Translated, it gives CASSPGGAGSPLHF.

The chain carries TRBV3-1 and TRBJ1-2; D not resolved. The CDR3 is made up of 17 amino acids. V dropped 4 bases and J dropped 4 bases, with 22 bases sitting between them. The V gene's germline CDR1 is LGHDT and CDR2 YNNKEL (reference sequence). Here the CDR3 DNA reads TGTGCCAGCAGCCCCCCTTGGTCCCTATTTGAGTCCTATGGCTACACCTTC. It translates to CASSPPWSLFESYGYTF.

The genes are TRBV2 and TRBJ2-1; D gene unclear. The germline gives CDR1 SNHLY, CDR2 FYNNEI. V dropped 8 bases and J dropped 0 bases, with 11 bases sitting between them. CDR3 length equals 14 residues. The CDR3 reads CASGPTSSYNEQFF. The CDR3, as DNA: TGTGCCAGCGGACCGACGAGCTCCTACAATGAGCAGTTCTTC. The variable domain in full, with the rest retrieved from reference TRBV2 and TRBJ2-1, is EPEVTQTPSHQVTQMGQEVILRCVPISNHLYFYWYRQILGQKVEFLVSFYNNEISEKSEIFDDQFSVERPDGSNFTLKIRSTKLEDSAMYFCASGPTSSYNEQFFGPGTRLTVL.

V usage is TRBV19 and J usage is TRBJ1-1; TRBD1 agrees at 10 bases. CDR3 length: 16 residues. Germline CDR1 LNHDA, CDR2 SQIVND (reference sequence). The V gene end was trimmed by 5 bases and the J gene end by 0 bases; junction bases not matched to a gene: 6. In DNA form, the CDR3 reads TGTGCCAGTAGTCCCGACAGGGGGCCTCTGAACACTGAAGCTTTCTTT. Amino acid sequence: CASSPDRGPLNTEAFF.

This sequence joins TRBV3-1 and TRBJ1-6; 8 bases map to TRBD1. Germline CDR1 reads LGHDT; CDR2 reads YNNKEL (reference sequence). The length of the CDR3 is 14 residues. J gave up 7 bases and V 1 base, and 0 bases lay outside the gene matches. The CDR3 loop reads CASSQGTGNSPLHF. CDR3 bases: TGTGCCAGCAGCCAAGGGACAGGGAATTCACCCCTCCACTTT. Combining the CDR3 with reference TRBV3-1 and TRBJ1-6 gives the whole variable domain DTAVSQTPKYLVTQMGNDKSIKCEQNLGHDTMYWYKQDSKKFLKIMFSYNNKELIINETVPNRFSPKSPDKAHLNLHINSLELGDSAVYFCASSQGTGNSPLHFGNGTRLTVT.

This clonotype is a singleton in its sample. The chain links TRBV5-4 to TRBJ2-4; 8 bases align to TRBD1. The CDR3 is made up of 16 amino acids. V dropped 1 base and J dropped 4; count of bases not matched to a gene: 7. CDR1 SGHNT and CDR2 YYREEE come from the germline V gene (reference sequence). The CDR3 loop reads CASSLLQGQVKNIQYF. CDR3 coding DNA: TGTGCCAGCAGCTTGTTGCAGGGACAGGTAAAAAACATTCAGTACTTC. The full variable domain, with the rest looked up from reference TRBV5-4 and TRBJ2-4, is ETGVTQSPTHLIKTRGQQVTLRCSSQSGHNTVSWYQQALGQGPQFIFQYYREEENGRGNFPPRFSGLQFPNYSSELNVNALELDDSALYLCASSLLQGQVKNIQYFGAGTRLSVL.

This chain uses TRBV18 with TRBJ2-5; 10 nucleotides agree with TRBD2. This CDR3 region has 16 residues. The V gene's germline CDR1 is KGHSH and CDR2 LQKENI. V trimming: 3 bases; J trimming: 3 bases; junction bases outside the gene matches: 7. CDR3 residues: CASSPRFTSGEETQYF. The CDR3 nucleotides read TGTGCCAGCTCACCTCGATTTACTAGCGGGGAAGAGACCCAGTACTTC.

The chain joins TRBV2 to TRBJ2-6; 7 nucleotides match TRBD1. The CDR3 has 15 residues. Per germline, CDR1 SNHLY and CDR2 FYNNEI. V dropped 8 bases and J dropped 2; count of bases not matched to a gene: 6. For the CDR3, the DNA is TGTGCCAGCTCAATCGACAGGGCTGGGGCCAACGTCCTGACTTTC. Residues: CASSIDRAGANVLTF.

This chain links TRBV18 with TRBJ2-5; no clear D. Trimming removed 4 bases at V and 5 bases at J, with 11 bases between. This CDR3 region has 13 residues. CDR1 is KGHSH and CDR2 is LQKENI in the germline V gene. The chain's CDR3 is CASSRENGETQYF. CDR3 nucleotides: TGTGCCAGCTCACGAGAAAATGGGGAGACCCAGTACTTC.

The sample holds one count of this clonotype. The chain uses TRBV18 and TRBJ2-7, with 7 bases identical to TRBD1. The V segment lost 3 bases and the J segment 7 bases; nucleotides outside the gene matches: 6. The CDR3 is 13 amino acids. Germline V gives CDR1 KGHSH, CDR2 LQKENI. The CDR3 here is CASSPSRDREQYF. DNA for the CDR3: TGTGCCAGCTCACCTTCCCGGGACAGAGAGCAGTACTTC.

The gene calls are TRBV6-4 and TRBJ2-1, with 9 bases lining up with TRBD2. CDR3 size: 15 residues. Losses at the gene ends were 4 bases for V and 4 bases for J; bases not matched to a gene: 5. Germline CDR1 MRHNA, CDR2 SNTAGT. The CDR3 reads CASSVMSGGYNEQFF. The CDR3 nucleotides read TGTGCCAGCAGTGTGATGAGCGGGGGGTACAATGAGCAGTTCTTC.

J is TRBJ1-1 and V is TRBV6-1, with unresolved D. This CDR3 is built from 14 residues. With 7 bases removed from V and 5 bases from J, the gap between germline ends came to 17 bases. Looked up from germline, CDR1 is MNHNS and CDR2 is SASEGT. The CDR3 coding sequence is TGTGCCAGCAACACTCCCCTCGTTACGACTGAAGCTTTCTTT. Translating gives CASNTPLVTTEAFF.

The CDR3 spells CSARATVSGNTIYF. Written as DNA, the CDR3 is TGCAGTGCTAGGGCGACAGTCTCTGGAAACACCATATATTTT. V gene TRBV20-1 combines with J gene TRBJ1-3; a weak D match, TRBD1 (5 bases). Germline CDR1 reads DFQATT; CDR2 reads SNEGSKA (reference sequence). The CDR3 sequence is 14 residues long. V was cut by 3 bases and J by 0 bases, with 9 bases left in between.

This chain connects TRBV6-1 to TRBJ2-5; no clear D gene. The V end lost 0 bases, the J end lost 4 bases, and 12 bases lay between the germline ends. Germline loops: CDR1 MNHNS, CDR2 SASEGT. The length of the CDR3 is 15 residues. CDR3 residues: CASSEALESGETQYF. CDR3 DNA: TGTGCCAGCAGTGAAGCGTTGGAATCCGGAGAGACCCAGTACTTC.

The rearrangement joins TRBV7-9 to TRBJ1-1, with 8 bases matching TRBD1. The germline V gene encodes CDR1 SEHNR and CDR2 FQNEAQ (reference sequence). J was trimmed by 2 bases and V by 2 bases; bases with no gene match: 4. This CDR3 spans 15 amino acids. CDR3 sequence: CASSLSGGGNTEAFF. CDR3 nucleotide sequence: TGTGCCAGCAGCTTATCAGGGGGCGGCAACACTGAAGCTTTCTTT.